These 23 T cell receptor beta chains share one sample of origin, sequenced in a study of cytomegalovirus exposure and HLA in healthy donors. PCR was performed using 60 Vbeta and 13 Jbeta primers. TCRdb's copy holds only in-frame clones and misses some; the assay was immunoSEQ multiplex PCR. The top ten hold about 3.5% of the sample, which has 90,000 to 110,000 clones, roughly three quarters seen once. The sequenced sample was PBMCs. These receptors were collected from a man aged 25 to 40 in good health and CMV-seronegative.

The chain has TRBV13 and TRBJ1-1, with D unclear. CDR1 and CDR2 (germline): PRHDT, FYEKMQ (reference sequence). The CDR3 is 16 amino acids. V was cut by 5 bases and J by 11 bases, with 27 bases left in between. The chain's CDR3 is CASSDNHKGYRREAFF. In nucleotides, the CDR3 is TGTGCCAGCAGCGACAACCACAAGGGTTACCGGCGGGAGGCTTTCTTT. Full variable domain (rest looked up from reference TRBV13 and TRBJ1-1): AAGVIQSPRHLIKEKRETATLKCYPIPRHDTVYWYQQGPGQDPQFLISFYEKMQSDKGSIPDRFSAQQFSDYHSELNMSSLELGDSALYFCASSDNHKGYRREAFFGQGTRLTVV.

This rearrangement joins TRBV6-1 to TRBJ1-3, with 8 bases identical to TRBD1. Per germline, CDR1 MNHNS and CDR2 SASEGT. Losses at the gene ends were 6 bases for V and 0 bases for J; bases not matched to a gene: 4. The CDR3 has 15 residues. CDR3 loop: CASRPDRGSGNTIYF. The CDR3, as DNA: TGTGCCAGCAGACCAGACAGGGGCTCTGGAAACACCATATATTTT.

V usage is TRBV11-2 and J usage is TRBJ2-3; D is unclear. Trimming shortened V by 0 bases and J by 4 bases, and 5 bases separated the two germline ends. The germline V gene has CDR1 SGHAT and CDR2 FQNNGV. The CDR3 extends over 13 amino acids. The CDR3 loop is CASSLDPADTQYF. CDR3 sequence (DNA): TGTGCCAGCAGCTTAGACCCGGCAGATACGCAGTATTTT.

J is TRBJ1-5 and V is TRBV7-2; no definite D call. This CDR3 has 12 residues. Between the trimmed V and J ends, which lost 5 bases and 6 bases, there was a span of 8 bases. Looked up from germline, CDR1 is SGHTA and CDR2 is FQGNSA. CDR3 region: CASSRDGQPQHF. CDR3 DNA: TGTGCCAGCAGCCGCGATGGTCAGCCCCAGCATTTT.

This chain uses TRBV28 with TRBJ2-5, with a tentative D call TRBD1 (5 bases). CDR1 is MDHEN and CDR2 is SYDVKM in the germline V gene. Trimming took 4 bases from V and 1 from J, leaving 13 bases between them. The CDR3 extends over 15 amino acids. The CDR3 DNA is TGTGCCAGCAGTTCAGGGTACCCTCCCCAAGAGACCCAGTACTTC. It translates to CASSSGYPPQETQYF. Supplemented by reference TRBV28 and TRBJ2-5, the full variable domain reads DVKVTQSSRYLVKRTGEKVFLECVQDMDHENMFWYRQDPGLGLRLIYFSYDVKMKEKGDIPEGYSVSREKKERFSLILESASTNQTSMYLCASSSGYPPQETQYFGPGTRLLVL.

CDR3 loop: CAIGKGLQDTDTQYF. For the CDR3, the DNA is TGTGCCATCGGCAAGGGACTGCAAGACACAGATACGCAGTATTTT. This rearrangement joins TRBV10-3 to TRBJ2-3; perhaps TRBD2 as D (6 bases). The CDR3 is made up of 15 amino acids. CDR1 is ENHRY and CDR2 is SYGVKD in the germline V gene. Trimming stripped 8 bases from V and 2 bases from J, with 17 bases between.

This clone was detected only a few times. V is TRBV6-1 and J is TRBJ2-7, with D possibly being TRBD2 (5 bases). The germline V gene has CDR1 MNHNS and CDR2 SASEGT. The CDR3 is 15 residues long. Trimming took 4 bases from V and 0 from J, leaving 13 bases between them. The CDR3 spells CASSGVQRSSYEQYF. CDR3 coding DNA: TGTGCCAGCAGTGGAGTACAGCGGAGCTCCTACGAGCAGTACTTC.

V gene TRBV28 combines with J gene TRBJ1-6; possible D gene TRBD1, 5 bases. CDR3 length equals 14 residues. Germline lookup yields CDR1 MDHEN and CDR2 SYDVKM. Trimming cost V 3 bases and J 7 bases, with 10 bases left between them. The CDR3 region is CASSFFAGNSPLHF. The CDR3, as DNA: TGTGCCAGCAGTTTTTTCGCAGGGAATTCACCCCTCCACTTT.

This clone was picked up one time. V and J are TRBV27 and TRBJ2-7, with TRBD1 identical over 9 bases. Losses at the gene ends were 7 bases for V and 3 bases for J; bases not matched to a gene: 10. Germline lookup yields CDR1 MNHEY and CDR2 SMNVEV (reference sequence). The CDR3 has 15 residues. As DNA, the CDR3 is TGTGCCAGCACCAAACAGGGACAGGGCGGCTACGAGCAGTACTTC. This codes for CASTKQGQGGYEQYF.

This chain joins TRBV28 and TRBJ2-7; possibly TRBD1 for D (5 bases). The CDR3 consists of 13 residues. Germline values: CDR1 MDHEN, CDR2 SYDVKM. Deletions cut 6 bases from V and 5 bases from J, with 14 bases between. The CDR3 DNA is TGTGCCAGCAGCCCAGGGTCGGCCCACGAGCAGTACTTC. Translated: CASSPGSAHEQYF. Using reference TRBV28 and TRBJ2-7 for the parts outside the CDR3, the full variable domain is DVKVTQSSRYLVKRTGEKVFLECVQDMDHENMFWYRQDPGLGLRLIYFSYDVKMKEKGDIPEGYSVSREKKERFSLILESASTNQTSMYLCASSPGSAHEQYFGPGTRLTVT.

V gene TRBV29-1 combines with J gene TRBJ2-7; no clear D gene. Per germline, CDR1 SQVTM and CDR2 ANQGSEA. The CDR3 loop spans 11 amino acids. V was cut by 4 bases and J by 3 bases, with 7 bases left in between. CDR3 residues: CSVVENYEQYF. The CDR3 DNA reads TGCAGCGTTGTTGAGAACTACGAGCAGTACTTC.

In this sample, this clone turned up once. The gene calls are TRBV11-2 and TRBJ1-1, with 8 bases identical to TRBD1. The V segment lost 6 bases and the J segment 4 bases; nucleotides outside the gene matches: 7. The CDR3 covers 14 residues. In germline, CDR1 is SGHAT, CDR2 FQNNGV. Here the CDR3 reads CASRFQGAGTEAFF. The CDR3 DNA sequence: TGTGCCAGCAGGTTTCAGGGGGCTGGCACTGAAGCTTTCTTT.

The V gene is TRBV10-3, the J gene TRBJ1-1; D is undetermined. The CDR3 is made up of 14 amino acids. The germline V gene has CDR1 ENHRY and CDR2 SYGVKD. Trimming pared 0 bases from V and 4 bases from J, leaving 9 bases between. The CDR3, as DNA: TGTGCCATCAGTGAGTCGGGCCACGGCACTGAAGCTTTCTTT. The encoded protein is CAISESGHGTEAFF.

The chain has TRBV5-1 and TRBJ2-1, with D maybe TRBD1 (6 bases). Trimming left V 0 bases short and J 6 bases short, with 16 bases between. The CDR3 has 16 residues. The germline V gene encodes CDR1 SGHRS and CDR2 YFSETQ. CDR3 sequence reads: CASSLGGVGAGNEQFF. The CDR3 coding sequence is TGCGCCAGCAGCTTGGGAGGCGTGGGGGCGGGCAATGAGCAGTTCTTC.

With regard to this clone: A junction end diverges from the germline sequence, so it may reflect a read error. The chain employs TRBV7-9 and TRBJ2-7; maybe TRBD2 (6 bases). This CDR3 spans 15 amino acids. Germline assignment: CDR1 SEHNR and CDR2 FQNEAQ (reference sequence). The chain's CDR3 is CSSSLGTLSSYEQYF. For the CDR3, the DNA is TGTTCCAGCAGCTTAGGGACTTTGAGCTCCTACGAGCAGTACTTC.

This chain uses TRBV11-3 with TRBJ2-1; 7 nucleotides line up with TRBD1. The junction had 1 base not matched to a gene; V was cut back by 2 bases and J by 6 bases. The V gene's germline CDR1 is SGHNT and CDR2 YENEEA. The CDR3 loop spans 13 amino acids. CDR3 in amino acids: CASSLQGVNEQFF. CDR3 DNA: TGTGCCAGCAGCTTACAGGGGGTCAATGAGCAGTTCTTC.

The chain couples TRBV7-3 to TRBJ2-1, with 9 nucleotides matching TRBD2. This CDR3 has 15 residues. Germline-derived CDR1 and CDR2 are SGHTA and FQGTGA. After removal of 3 bases from V and 7 bases from J, the junction contained 7 bases not matched to a gene. The CDR3 nucleotides are TGTGCCAGCAGCTTGCTCACTAGCGGGCGAAATGAGCAGTTCTTC. Residues: CASSLLTSGRNEQFF.

The count of this clone is one. This rearrangement joins TRBV7-2 to TRBJ2-7, with D tentatively TRBD1 (6 bases). Germline CDR1 and CDR2: SGHTA and FQGNSA. V was trimmed by 5 bases and J by 5 bases, leaving 13 bases between them. The CDR3 length is 13 residues. The CDR3 coding sequence is TGTGCCAGCAGCACCCAGGGGATCCACGAGCAGTACTTC. Translated, it gives CASSTQGIHEQYF.

This sequence joins TRBV11-1 and TRBJ1-4; no firm D call. Germline lookup yields CDR1 SGHAT and CDR2 FQDESV (reference sequence). Between the trimmed V and J ends, which lost 5 bases and 7 bases, there was a span of 11 bases. The CDR3 has 13 residues. The CDR3 spells CASSPSAGEKLFF. The CDR3 DNA is TGTGCCAGCAGCCCCTCGGCGGGTGAAAAACTGTTTTTT.

This clone came up a few times. The chain joins TRBV28 to TRBJ2-7; D might be TRBD1 (6 bases). Germline V gives CDR1 MDHEN, CDR2 SYDVKM. The CDR3 runs to 15 residues. V dropped 4 bases and J dropped 4 bases, with 17 bases sitting between them. CDR3 sequence (DNA): TGTGCCAGCAGTTCCCCGTCGAAGGGGGTATACGAGCAGTACTTC. It is translated as CASSSPSKGVYEQYF.

J is TRBJ2-7 and V is TRBV18; TRBD1 aligns across 9 bases. This CDR3 is built from 13 residues. After removal of 5 bases from V and 6 bases from J, the junction contained 5 bases not matched to a gene. The V gene's germline CDR1 is KGHSH and CDR2 LQKENI. The CDR3 nucleotides read TGTGCCAGCTCAGTCCGGGACAGGGTCGAGCAGTACTTC. Translation gives CASSVRDRVEQYF.

The table lists this clone with a count of one. V usage is TRBV4-1 and J usage is TRBJ1-5; tentative D call: TRBD1 (6 bases). CDR3 length: 15 amino acids. The ends were cut back, 0 bases at V and 4 bases at J, with 10 bases in the middle. Looked up from germline, CDR1 is MGHRA and CDR2 is YSYEKL. Here the CDR3 reads CASSQESQGNQPQHF. The CDR3 DNA sequence: TGCGCCAGCAGCCAAGAGTCGCAGGGGAATCAGCCCCAGCATTTT.

The chain employs TRBV7-9 and TRBJ2-7, with 10 bases aligning to TRBD2. Germline V gene lookup returns CDR1 SEHNR and CDR2 FQNEAQ (reference sequence). This CDR3 region has 15 residues. The J segment lost 2 bases and the V segment lost 6 bases, leaving 7 bases of the junction unmatched. The CDR3 region is CASSFLTSGAYEQYF. The CDR3 nucleotides are TGTGCCAGCAGTTTCCTTACTAGCGGGGCCTACGAGCAGTACTTC. The full variable domain, rest sourced from reference TRBV7-9 and TRBJ2-7, is DTGVSQNPRHKITKRGQNVTFRCDPISEHNRLYWYRQTLGQGPEFLTYFQNEAQLEKSRLLSDRFSAERPKGSFSTLEIQRTEQGDSAMYLCASSFLTSGAYEQYFGPGTRLTVT.